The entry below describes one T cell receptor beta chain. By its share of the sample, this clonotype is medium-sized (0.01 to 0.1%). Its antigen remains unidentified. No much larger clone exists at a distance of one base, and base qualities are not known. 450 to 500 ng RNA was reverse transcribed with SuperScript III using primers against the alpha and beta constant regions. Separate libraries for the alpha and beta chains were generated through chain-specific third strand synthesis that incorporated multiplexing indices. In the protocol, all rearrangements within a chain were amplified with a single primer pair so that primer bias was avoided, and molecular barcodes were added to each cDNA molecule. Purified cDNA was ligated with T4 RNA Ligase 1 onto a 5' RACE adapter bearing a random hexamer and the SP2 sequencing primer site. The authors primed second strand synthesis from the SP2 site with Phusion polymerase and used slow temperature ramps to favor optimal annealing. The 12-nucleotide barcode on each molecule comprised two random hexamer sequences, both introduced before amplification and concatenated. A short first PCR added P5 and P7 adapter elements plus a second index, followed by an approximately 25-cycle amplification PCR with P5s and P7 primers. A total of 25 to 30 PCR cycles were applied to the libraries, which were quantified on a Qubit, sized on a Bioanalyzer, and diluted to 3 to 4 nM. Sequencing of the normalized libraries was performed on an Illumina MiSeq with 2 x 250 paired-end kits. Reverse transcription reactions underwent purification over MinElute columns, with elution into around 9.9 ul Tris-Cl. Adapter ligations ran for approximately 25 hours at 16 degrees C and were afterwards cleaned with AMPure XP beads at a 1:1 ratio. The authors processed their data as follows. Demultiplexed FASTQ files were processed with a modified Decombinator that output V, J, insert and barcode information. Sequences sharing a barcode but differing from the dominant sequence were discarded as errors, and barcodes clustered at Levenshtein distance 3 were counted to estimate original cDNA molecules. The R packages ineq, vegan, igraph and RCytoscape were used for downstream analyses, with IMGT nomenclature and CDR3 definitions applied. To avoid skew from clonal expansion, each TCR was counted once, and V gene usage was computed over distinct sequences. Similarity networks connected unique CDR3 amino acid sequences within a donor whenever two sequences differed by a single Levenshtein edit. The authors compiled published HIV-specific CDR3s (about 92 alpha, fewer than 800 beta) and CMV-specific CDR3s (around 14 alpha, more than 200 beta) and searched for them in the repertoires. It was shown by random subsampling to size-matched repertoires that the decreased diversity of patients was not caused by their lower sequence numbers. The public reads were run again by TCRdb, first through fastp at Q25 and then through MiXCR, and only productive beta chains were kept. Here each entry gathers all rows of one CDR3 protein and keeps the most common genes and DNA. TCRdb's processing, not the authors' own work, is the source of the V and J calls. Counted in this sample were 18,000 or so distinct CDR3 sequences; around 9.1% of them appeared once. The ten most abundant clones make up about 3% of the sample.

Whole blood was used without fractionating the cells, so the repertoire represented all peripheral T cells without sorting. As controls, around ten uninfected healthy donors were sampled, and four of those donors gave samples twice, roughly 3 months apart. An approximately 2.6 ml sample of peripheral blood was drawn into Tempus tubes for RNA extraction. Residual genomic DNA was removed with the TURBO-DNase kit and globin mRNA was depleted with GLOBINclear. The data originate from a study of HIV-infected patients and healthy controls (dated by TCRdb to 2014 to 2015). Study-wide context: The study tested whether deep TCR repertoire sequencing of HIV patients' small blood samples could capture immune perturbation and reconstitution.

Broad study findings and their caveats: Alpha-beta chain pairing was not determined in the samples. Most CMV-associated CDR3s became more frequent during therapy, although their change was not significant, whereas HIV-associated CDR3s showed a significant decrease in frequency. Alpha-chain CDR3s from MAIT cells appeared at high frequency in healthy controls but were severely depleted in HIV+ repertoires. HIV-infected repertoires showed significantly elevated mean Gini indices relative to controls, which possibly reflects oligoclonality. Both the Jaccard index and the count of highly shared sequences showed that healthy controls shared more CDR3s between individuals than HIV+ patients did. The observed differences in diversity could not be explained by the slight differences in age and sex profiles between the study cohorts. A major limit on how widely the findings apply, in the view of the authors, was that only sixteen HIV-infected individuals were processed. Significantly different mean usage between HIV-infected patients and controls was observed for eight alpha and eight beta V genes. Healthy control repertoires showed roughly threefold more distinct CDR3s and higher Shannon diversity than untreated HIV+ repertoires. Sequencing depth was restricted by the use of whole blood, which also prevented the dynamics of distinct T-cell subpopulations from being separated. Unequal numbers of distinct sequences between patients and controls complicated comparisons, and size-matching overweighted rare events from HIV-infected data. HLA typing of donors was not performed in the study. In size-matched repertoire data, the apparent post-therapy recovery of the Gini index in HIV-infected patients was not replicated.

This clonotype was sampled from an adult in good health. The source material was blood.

Here the CDR3 is given as CASSMGTQETQYF. The DNA sequence is TGTGCCAGTAGTATGGGCACACAAGAGACCCAGTACTTC. The chain is made from TRBV19 and TRBJ2-5; no D gene can be assigned with confidence. CDR3 length: 13 amino acids, cysteine to phenylalanine. Just CDR3 DNA is preserved here, 39 bases in frame from base 1. Taken from the germline V gene (reference sequence), the CDR1 and CDR2 loops are LNHDA and SQIVND. The junction carries 7 bases between V and J, which are trimmed by 3 bases and 2 bases respectively. This CDR3, with the reference TRBV19 and TRBJ2-5 proteins standing in past its ends, gives the full variable domain DGGITQSPKYLFRKEGQNVTLSCEQNLNHDAMYWYRQDPGQGLRLIYYSQIVNDFQKGDIAEGYSVSREKKESFPLTVTSAQKNPTAFYLCASSMGTQETQYFGPGTRLLVL.